The 8 T cell receptor beta chains below come from one sample, sequenced in a study of blood T cell repertoires in COVID-19. Only in-frame clones appear in the TCRdb table, and some are missing; sequencing was by immunoSEQ multiplex PCR. The top ten hold under 6.5% of the sample, which has 200,000 to 250,000 clones, about nine tenths seen once. The specimen sequenced was peripheral blood. Source of these receptors: a man aged 60-69 years with acute or convalescent COVID-19.

The CDR3 region has the DNA TGTGCCAGTAGAGAAACAGGCCGAGGACAGCCCCAGCATTTT. This sequence encodes CASRETGRGQPQHF. The chain joins TRBV19 to TRBJ1-5; D may be TRBD1 (5 bases). Deletions cut 6 bases from V and 7 bases from J, with 16 bases between. The CDR3 sequence is 14 residues long. CDR1 is LNHDA and CDR2 is SQIVND in the germline V gene (reference sequence).

V usage is TRBV7-3 and J usage is TRBJ1-2; D uncertain. Trimming removed 3 bases at V and 4 bases at J, with 12 bases between. There are 14 residues in the CDR3. CDR1 and CDR2 (germline): SGHTA, FQGTGA. For the CDR3, the DNA is TGTGCCAGCAGCTTCAACATGGAGGGCTATGGCTACACCTTC. It translates to CASSFNMEGYGYTF.

This clone was seen a single time. V gene TRBV12-3 or TRBV12-4 combines with J gene TRBJ1-2; 11 bases fit TRBD1. This CDR3 region has 13 residues. After removal of 4 bases from V and 7 bases from J, the junction contained 2 bases not matched to a gene. The DNA of the CDR3 is TGTGCCAGCAGTTGGACAGGGGGCACTGGCTACACCTTC. Its translation is CASSWTGGTGYTF.

This clone was counted a single time. This chain joins TRBV7-2 and TRBJ2-1, with D possibly matching TRBD1 (6 bases). Trimming took off 7 bases at V and 7 bases at J, with 20 bases between the two ends. Germline V gene data show CDR1 as SGHTA and CDR2 as FQGNSA. This CDR3 spans 15 amino acids. CDR3 nucleotides: TGTGCCAGCACCCGAACAGGGCAGACGGGGAATGAGCAGTTCTTC. Residues: CASTRTGQTGNEQFF.

The chain joins TRBV7-9 to TRBJ1-1; D is unclear. The V end lost 5 bases, the J end lost 3 bases, and 13 bases lay between the germline ends. The CDR3 consists of 14 residues. Germline assignment: CDR1 SEHNR and CDR2 FQNEAQ (reference sequence). The CDR3, as DNA: TGTGCCAGCAGCCCAGCGGTCCAGGACACTGAAGCTTTCTTT. Translation gives CASSPAVQDTEAFF. Variable domain in full (rest from reference TRBV7-9 and TRBJ1-1): DTGVSQNPRHKITKRGQNVTFRCDPISEHNRLYWYRQTLGQGPEFLTYFQNEAQLEKSRLLSDRFSAERPKGSFSTLEIQRTEQGDSAMYLCASSPAVQDTEAFFGQGTRLTVV.

Only one count was recorded for this clone. The chain employs TRBV19 and TRBJ2-3; D is ambiguous. CDR3 length: 17 amino acids. Germline V CDR1 and CDR2: LNHDA, SQIVND (reference sequence). V lost 4 bases and J 1 base, leaving 18 bases between the germline ends. The CDR3, as DNA: TGTGCCAGTAGTACTCCCCCTAGGCCCTTGGGCACAGATACGCAGTATTTT. Protein: CASSTPPRPLGTDTQYF. The entire variable domain, with the rest obtained from reference TRBV19 and TRBJ2-3, is as follows: DGGITQSPKYLFRKEGQNVTLSCEQNLNHDAMYWYRQDPGQGLRLIYYSQIVNDFQKGDIAEGYSVSREKKESFPLTVTSAQKNPTAFYLCASSTPPRPLGTDTQYFGPGTRLTVL.

The J gene is TRBJ2-7, the V gene TRBV19; possible D gene TRBD1, 7 bases. Trimming left V 4 bases short and J 8 bases short, with 24 bases between. The germline CDR1 and CDR2 sequences are LNHDA and SQIVND (reference sequence). The CDR3 runs 16 residues. CDR3 in amino acids: CASSNRQGLEGFQQYF. The CDR3, as DNA: TGTGCCAGTAGTAACCGACAGGGCCTGGAGGGTTTTCAGCAGTACTTC.

This clone was recorded once. This chain connects TRBV19 to TRBJ1-4, with TRBD1 matching over 8 bases. With 5 bases clipped from V and 8 bases from J, the junction kept 7 bases outside the gene matches. The CDR3 sequence is 14 residues long. Per germline, CDR1 LNHDA and CDR2 SQIVND (reference sequence). This chain's CDR3 is CASSPQGDGEKLFF. The CDR3 DNA follows: TGTGCCAGTAGTCCACAGGGGGATGGAGAAAAACTGTTTTTT.